This record covers a single T cell receptor (beta chain). No antigen is known for it. Nothing much larger sits one base from this clone, and base qualities are not available. The donors belonged to the validation cohort of around 130 subjects, which was separate from the approximately 610-subject first cohort. The data are from a study of cytomegalovirus exposure and HLA in healthy donors (dated by TCRdb to 2016 to 2017). As for the study more broadly: The 650 to 800 repertoires of the first cohort and the roughly 110 validation repertoires were produced on the same platform, according to a later analysis. Along with the roughly 670-subject first cohort, a separate validation cohort of 120 different subjects was used. The study was designed to test whether signatures of past pathogen exposure could be identified by cataloging public T cell receptors. To predict cytomegalovirus infection status, the study brought together high-throughput TCR immunosequencing, statistical association of individual TCRs with disease status, and machine learning.

The research as a whole found: A few of the identified cytomegalovirus-associated TCR beta chains were confirmed in vitro to be specific for cytomegalovirus antigens. The study gave a list of 150 to 200 TCR beta chains associated with cytomegalovirus. A later analysis found that TCRs clustered in the first cohort also tended to co-occur in the 110 or so validation repertoires, with approximately 93% of cluster scores above 0. According to the authors, the approach could potentially be generalized to other disease states and immunological phenotypes. Most TCR sequences were seen in very few donors, while some public TCRs were found in many individuals. The validation cohort had no HLA typing available for a later analysis, so co-occurrence within that cohort was assessed over all 130 or so repertoires. In both the original and validation cohorts, the classifier was reported to diagnose cytomegalovirus status with high specificity and sensitivity.

Receptor amplification or capture employed the immunoSEQ multiplex PCR assay. The authors' analysis ran thus. A statistical classification framework was built to diagnose cytomegalovirus status from the catalog of TCR beta chain sequences. In its TCRdb copy, this immuneACCESS table keeps in-frame sequences only and misses some clones. Where compared with another copy, unresolved V genes explain less than half of these, and the others have no known cause. That table gives V, J and clone size, and the DNA gave D and trimming. The sample table lists about 240,000 clones, around 86% of them with a count of one. Clones ranked in the top ten supply less than 1.5% of the sample. This sequence was found in a woman aged 30 to 39 in good health and CMV-seropositive. The sequencing input was PBMCs.

Here the CDR3 is given as CAIMAESGNTIYF. The bases are TGTGCCATCATGGCCGAATCTGGAAACACCATATATTTT. The chain is encoded by TRBV10-3 joined to TRBJ1-3; there is no confident call for the D gene. According to the germline V gene, CDR1 reads ENHRY and CDR2 reads SYGVKD. A distance of 8 bases separates the germline ends of V and J, which lose 7 bases and 1 base respectively. Inclusive of the bounding cysteine and phenylalanine, the CDR3 is 13 residues long. Of the read, only the CDR3 DNA is kept; its 39 bases are in frame from base 1.